These 27 T cell receptor beta chains share one sample of origin, sequenced in a study of patients and donors after allogeneic stem cell transplantation. MiXCR, run by TCRdb on the RT-PCR reads, gives a single entry per CDR3 protein. The sample holds around 7,600 distinct CDR3 sequences; approximately 10% are singletons and the top ten take 45% to 60%. The sequenced sample consisted of blood, either unsorted or a sorted T cell fraction (not recorded which). The receptors were sampled from a human donor who was either an allogeneic HSCT recipient or a stem cell or donor lymphocyte infusion donor (not recorded which). It is not recorded whose cells these are; they may come from a transplant donor.

This clonotype is deemed medium-sized. V gene TRBV20-1 combines with J gene TRBJ1-1; tentatively, D is TRBD1 (5 bases). This CDR3 is 12 amino acids long. Trimming cost V 2 bases and J 6 bases, with 10 bases left between them. CDR1 DFQATT and CDR2 SNEGSKA come from the germline V gene (reference sequence). In DNA form, the CDR3 reads TGCAGTGCTAGACGGGGGATCGCTGAAGCTTTCTTT. Protein sequence: CSARRGIAEAFF.

V usage is TRBV6-6 and J usage is TRBJ2-7; 11 bases map to TRBD2. This CDR3 has 16 residues. J was trimmed by 0 bases and V by 6 bases; bases with no gene match: 7. CDR1 MNHNY and CDR2 SVGAGI come from the germline V gene (reference sequence). The chain's CDR3 is CASSLIAGGTSYEQYF. Here the CDR3 DNA reads TGTGCCAGCAGCCTAATAGCGGGGGGGACCTCCTACGAGCAGTACTTC.

This clonotype appeared many times. The chain employs TRBV12-3 or TRBV12-4 and TRBJ2-4; 10 nucleotides agree with TRBD1. With V trimmed by 5 bases and J by 7 bases, 8 bases remained unmatched. The CDR3 sequence is 15 residues long. CDR3 DNA sequence: TGTGCCAGCAGTCCCCCGACAGGGGGCTTGAACATTCAGTACTTC. Translated, it gives CASSPPTGGLNIQYF.

V and J are TRBV29-1 and TRBJ2-7, with D possibly matching TRBD2 (6 bases). This CDR3 is built from 12 residues. V was cut by 8 bases and J by 2 bases, with 13 bases left in between. The germline gives CDR1 SQVTM, CDR2 ANQGSEA. CDR3 amino acids: CSLRCGTYEQYF. The CDR3 nucleotides read TGCAGCCTCCGATGCGGGACCTACGAGCAGTACTTC.

The chain joins TRBV6-6 to TRBJ2-3, with 15 positions matching TRBD2. The V gene's germline CDR1 is MNHNY and CDR2 SVGAGI (reference sequence). CDR3 size: 20 residues. Trimming at V came to 2 bases and at J to 0 bases, leaving 9 bases not matched to a gene. The CDR3 sequence is CASSYPAGTSGGLSTDTQYF. CDR3 bases: TGTGCCAGCAGTTACCCCGCCGGGACTAGCGGGGGGTTGAGCACAGATACGCAGTATTTT.

Here the CDR3 reads CASSLGGTAYNSPLHF. The CDR3 bases are TGCGCCAGCAGCCTGGGGGGGACAGCCTATAATTCACCCCTCCACTTT. The rearrangement links TRBV5-1 to TRBJ1-6, with 7 positions matching TRBD1. The CDR3 has 16 amino acids. Trimming cost V 4 bases and J 2 bases; bases outside gene matches: 6. Per the germline V gene, CDR1 is SGHRS and CDR2 is YFSETQ. Looking up the rest from reference TRBV5-1 and TRBJ1-6 gives the full variable domain: KAGVTQTPRYLIKTRGQQVTLSCSPISGHRSVSWYQQTPGQGLQFLFEYFSETQRNKGNFPGRFSGRQFSNSRSEMNVSTLELGDSALYLCASSLGGTAYNSPLHFGNGTRLTVT.

This clonotype was observed a few times. The V and J genes are TRBV30 and TRBJ2-2; D remains unclear. CDR3 length: 13 amino acids. V was cut by 4 bases and J by 5 bases, with 11 bases left in between. Looked up from germline, CDR1 is GTSNPN and CDR2 is SVGIG (reference sequence). The CDR3 here is CAWMPRKTGELFF. CDR3 nucleotide sequence: TGTGCCTGGATGCCTAGAAAGACCGGGGAGCTGTTTTTT. The full variable domain, its missing parts supplied by reference TRBV30 and TRBJ2-2, is SQTIHQWPATLVQPVGSPLSLECTVEGTSNPNLYWYRQAAGRGLQLLFYSVGIGQISSEVPQNLSASRPQDRQFILSSKKLLLSDSGFYLCAWMPRKTGELFFGEGSRLTVL.

The sample holds many counts of this clonotype. V is TRBV7-8 and J is TRBJ1-1; no firm D call. Trimming removed 1 base from V and 4 bases from J, with 10 bases in between. Germline CDR1 and CDR2: SGHVS and FQNEAQ. The length of the CDR3 is 14 residues. CDR3 region: CASSLVGFPTEAFF. CDR3 DNA sequence: TGTGCCAGCAGCTTAGTAGGGTTCCCCACTGAAGCTTTCTTT.

This clonotype has ten or more counts. This rearrangement joins TRBV30 to TRBJ1-1, with D maybe TRBD1 (5 bases). Trimming took off 2 bases at V and 3 bases at J, with 10 bases between the two ends. The CDR3 runs to 13 residues. The germline CDR1 and CDR2 sequences are GTSNPN and SVGIG (reference sequence). The CDR3 sequence: CAWSPRGDTEAFF. The CDR3 DNA is TGTGCCTGGAGTCCGCGGGGGGACACTGAAGCTTTCTTT. Based on the CDR3 plus reference TRBV30 and TRBJ1-1, the full variable domain is SQTIHQWPATLVQPVGSPLSLECTVEGTSNPNLYWYRQAAGRGLQLLFYSVGIGQISSEVPQNLSASRPQDRQFILSSKKLLLSDSGFYLCAWSPRGDTEAFFGQGTRLTVV.

In this sample, this clonotype turned up many times. V and J are TRBV15 and TRBJ1-2; perhaps TRBD1 as D (5 bases). Germline-derived CDR1 and CDR2 are LNHNV and YYDKDF (reference sequence). V lost 4 bases, J lost 5 bases, and 11 bases lay in between. The CDR3 length is 13 residues. CDR3 loop: CATSNQGSYGYTF. In nucleotides, the CDR3 is TGTGCCACCAGCAACCAGGGCAGTTATGGCTACACCTTC. The whole variable domain, filled in from reference TRBV15 and TRBJ1-2, reads DAMVIQNPRYQVTQFGKPVTLSCSQTLNHNVMYWYQQKSSQAPKLLFHYYDKDFNNEADTPDNFQSRRPNTSFCFLDIRSPGLGDTAMYLCATSNQGSYGYTFGSGTRLTVV.

In DNA, the CDR3 is TGTGCCAGCAGCTCCAAACTAGGCCTCACAGATACGCAGTATTTT. Amino acid sequence: CASSSKLGLTDTQYF. The chain links TRBV7-8 to TRBJ2-3; D is perhaps TRBD2 (5 bases). CDR1 SGHVS and CDR2 FQNEAQ come from the germline V gene. This CDR3 comprises 15 residues. With 4 bases removed from V and 2 bases from J, the gap between germline ends came to 13 bases.

The chain carries TRBV6-2 or TRBV6-3 and TRBJ1-1; 10 positions agree with TRBD1. The CDR3 length is 15 residues. The germline V gene encodes CDR1 MNHEY and CDR2 SVGEGT. Trimming took 7 bases from V and 10 from J; bases not matched to a gene: 15. The DNA of the CDR3 is TGTGCCAGCAACGACGGGACAGGGGCCGTCTGGGGAGCTTTCTTT. This translates into CASNDGTGAVWGAFF.

CDR3 in amino acids: CASSAGQGAADTQYF. The CDR3 region has the DNA TGTGCCAGCAGCGCGGGACAGGGGGCCGCAGATACGCAGTATTTT. The chain combines TRBV7-9 with TRBJ2-3; TRBD1 aligns across 12 bases. Germline V gene data show CDR1 as SEHNR and CDR2 as FQNEAQ (reference sequence). The CDR3 length is 15 residues. V shed 5 bases, J shed 4 bases, and the junction held 4 bases outside the gene matches.

This clonotype was detected a few times. CDR3 DNA sequence: TGTGCCAGCAGCCAAGATTCGGCAGGGGATGGCTACACCTTC. This gives the protein CASSQDSAGDGYTF. V usage is TRBV14 and J usage is TRBJ1-2; D might be TRBD1 (6 bases). The V and J ends lost 0 bases and 6 bases respectively, with 11 bases between them. Germline-derived CDR1 and CDR2 are SGHDN and FVKESK. The CDR3 contains 14 residues.

The table lists this clonotype with a few counts. V and J are TRBV18 and TRBJ1-6; D is perhaps TRBD1 (5 bases). There are 15 residues in the CDR3. Trimming stripped 2 bases from V and 0 bases from J, with 5 bases between. Germline lookup yields CDR1 KGHSH and CDR2 LQKENI. CDR3 nucleotide sequence: TGTGCCAGCTCACCAAGGGGCTCCTATAATTCACCCCTCCACTTT. Amino acids: CASSPRGSYNSPLHF.

The rearrangement links TRBV27 to TRBJ2-7, with TRBD1 as a possible D gene (6 bases). The germline V and J ends were trimmed by 9 bases and 2 bases, with 20 bases remaining between them. CDR1 MNHEY and CDR2 SMNVEV come from the germline V gene (reference sequence). This CDR3 region has 15 residues. CDR3 sequence: CASARPGTTPYEQYF. For the CDR3, the DNA is TGTGCCAGTGCTAGGCCCGGGACAACTCCCTACGAGCAGTACTTC.

The table lists this clonotype with many counts. The chain has TRBV11-2 and TRBJ1-1, with 7 nucleotides matching TRBD1. CDR3 size: 16 residues. Germline CDR1 is SGHAT and CDR2 is FQNNGV. J was trimmed by 4 bases and V by 1 base; bases with no gene match: 9. CDR3 nucleotide sequence: TGTGCCAGCAGCTTAGGCTTACAGGGGAGGGCCACTGAAGCTTTCTTT. It specifies CASSLGLQGRATEAFF.

This clonotype was detected many times. CDR3 DNA: TGTGCCAGCAAGCGGGATCCAACCGGGGAGCTGTTTTTT. This sequence encodes CASKRDPTGELFF. The rearrangement links TRBV6-5 to TRBJ2-2, with 7 nucleotides matching TRBD2. The CDR3 length is 13 residues. Germline trimming cut 7 bases from V and 5 bases from J; bases unmatched to any gene: 4. CDR1 is MNHEY, CDR2 SVGAGI, per germline.

This clonotype was seen at least ten times. The chain joins TRBV20-1 to TRBJ1-2; maybe TRBD1 (5 bases). The germline V gene encodes CDR1 DFQATT and CDR2 SNEGSKA (reference sequence). The CDR3 sequence is 14 residues long. Trimming shortened V by 1 base and J by 0 bases, and 9 bases separated the two germline ends. The CDR3 DNA sequence: TGCAGTGCTAGAGGAGGGGCCTCTAACTATGGCTACACCTTC. Translating it yields CSARGGASNYGYTF.

This clonotype has ten or more counts. V and J are TRBV5-1 and TRBJ1-2; D perhaps matches TRBD1 (5 bases). Germline CDR1 and CDR2: SGHRS and YFSETQ. The CDR3 has 14 residues. V was trimmed by 5 bases and J by 0 bases, leaving 11 bases between them. CDR3 protein: CASRPTVTNYGYTF. CDR3 in DNA: TGCGCCAGCAGACCGACAGTAACTAACTATGGCTACACCTTC. The whole variable domain, filled in from reference TRBV5-1 and TRBJ1-2, reads KAGVTQTPRYLIKTRGQQVTLSCSPISGHRSVSWYQQTPGQGLQFLFEYFSETQRNKGNFPGRFSGRQFSNSRSEMNVSTLELGDSALYLCASRPTVTNYGYTFGSGTRLTVV.

This clonotype was observed at least ten times. The chain is built from TRBV20-1 and TRBJ2-3; 14 bases agree with TRBD2. The V segment lost 4 bases and the J segment 4 bases; nucleotides outside the gene matches: 10. The V gene's germline CDR1 is DFQATT and CDR2 SNEGSKA (reference sequence). CDR3 length equals 17 residues. The CDR3 loop is CSATTSGGAPLADTQYF. The CDR3 DNA reads TGCAGTGCTACGACTAGCGGGGGGGCCCCTCTCGCAGATACGCAGTATTTT.

This clonotype was counted only a few times. The chain joins TRBV27 to TRBJ2-2; 8 bases are shared with TRBD2. This CDR3 is built from 14 residues. Germline V CDR1 and CDR2: MNHEY, SMNVEV (reference sequence). The V and J ends lost 2 bases and 7 bases, in that order; junction bases with no gene match: 3. The CDR3 DNA sequence: TGTGCCAGCAGTTTACGGGAGGGCGGCGGGGAGCTGTTTTTT. Translating it yields CASSLREGGGELFF.

This chain connects TRBV30 to TRBJ1-1; D possibly corresponds to TRBD1 (6 bases). The CDR3 is 17 amino acids. The V gene's germline CDR1 is GTSNPN and CDR2 SVGIG (reference sequence). V was cut by 2 bases and J by 0 bases, with 19 bases left in between. This chain's CDR3 is CAWSWRGGTNLNTEAFF. CDR3 in DNA: TGTGCCTGGAGTTGGCGGGGGGGCACTAATTTGAACACTGAAGCTTTCTTT.

This rearrangement joins TRBV6-5 to TRBJ2-3, with unresolved D. The CDR3 is 14 amino acids. CDR1 and CDR2 (germline): MNHEY, SVGAGI. Between the trimmed V and J ends, which lost 5 bases and 6 bases, there was a span of 15 bases. The CDR3 DNA is TGTGCCAGCAGTCCTCTGATTGGTTCGGATACGCAGTATTTT. It encodes CASSPLIGSDTQYF.

This clonotype was recorded at least ten times. The chain is built from TRBV6-5 and TRBJ2-3, with 10 bases lining up with TRBD2. Germline loops: CDR1 MNHEY, CDR2 SVGAGI. The CDR3 totals 14 residues. The V gene end was trimmed by 8 bases and the J gene end by 5 bases; junction bases not matched to a gene: 7. CDR3 residues: CASASGGAGDTQYF. The DNA of the CDR3 is TGTGCCAGCGCAAGCGGGGGGGCCGGAGATACGCAGTATTTT.

The CDR3 nucleotides read TGCGCCAGCAGCCCGACGGTTAGCTCTGGGGCCAACGTCCTGACTTTC. It translates to CASSPTVSSGANVLTF. The rearrangement uses TRBV5-1 and TRBJ2-6, with unresolved D. V lost 4 bases and J lost 0, with 11 bases in between. Germline V gene data show CDR1 as SGHRS and CDR2 as YFSETQ. This CDR3 contains 16 residues.

There are a few counts of this clonotype. The rearrangement uses TRBV11-1 and TRBJ2-7; D may be TRBD2 (6 bases). The V gene's germline CDR1 is SGHAT and CDR2 FQDESV (reference sequence). V gave up 2 bases and J gave up 6 bases, with 14 bases separating them. CDR3 length: 14 residues. The CDR3 spells CASSLTRDLSEQYF. CDR3 DNA sequence: TGTGCCAGCAGCTTAACTAGGGACTTGAGCGAGCAGTACTTC.